The next 10 T cell receptor beta chains were all read from a single sample in a study of shared clonotypes between healthy human individuals. Data came from immunoSEQ multiplex PCR; TCRdb stores just in-frame clones and leaves some out. In the table there are 550,000 to 800,000 clones, over 65% of which are singletons. Input material: memory CD4+ T cells sorted from blood. Subset meaning: CD45RA-negative fraction. All receptors derive from a woman under 40 in good health.

This clone appeared many times. This chain links TRBV7-8 with TRBJ2-3, with D perhaps matching TRBD2 (6 bases). The CDR3 consists of 17 residues. Trimming took 2 bases from V and 6 from J, leaving 21 bases between them. From germline, CDR1 is SGHVS and CDR2 FQNEAQ. As DNA, the CDR3 is TGTGCCAGCAGCTTATCGGAGCGGGTTTTCTGGGGGGATACGCAGTATTTT. It encodes CASSLSERVFWGDTQYF.

The DNA of the CDR3 is TGTGCCAGCAGCCCTCCGGGTAGCGGGAGCTACGAGCAGTACTTC. Its protein product is CASSPPGSGSYEQYF. V and J are TRBV7-8 and TRBJ2-7, with TRBD2 matching 9 bases. The V gene's germline CDR1 is SGHVS and CDR2 FQNEAQ. The V segment lost 5 bases and the J segment 3 bases; nucleotides outside the gene matches: 8. The CDR3 contains 15 residues.

The V call is TRBV6-1, the J call TRBJ1-1; the match to TRBD1 covers 10 bases. Germline V gene lookup returns CDR1 MNHNS and CDR2 SASEGT. Trimming at V came to 7 bases and at J to 6 bases, leaving 8 bases not matched to a gene. The CDR3 has 14 amino acids. CDR3 sequence reads: CASNRQGARAEAFF. The CDR3 DNA reads TGTGCCAGCAACCGACAGGGGGCAAGAGCTGAAGCTTTCTTT.

The genes are TRBV2 and TRBJ1-2; no definite D call. V lost 4 bases to trimming and J lost 8 bases, with 11 bases between them. The CDR3 contains 12 residues. CDR1 is SNHLY and CDR2 is FYNNEI in the germline V gene. The CDR3, as DNA: TGTGCCAGCAGTGTAGCTCGTGGGGGCTACACCTTC. This sequence encodes CASSVARGGYTF.

V and J are TRBV30 and TRBJ2-3; 8 bases agree with TRBD2. The CDR3 runs 15 residues. V was clipped by 2 bases and J by 5 bases; unmatched bases: 9. Germline V gene lookup returns CDR1 GTSNPN and CDR2 SVGIG (reference sequence). DNA of the CDR3: TGTGCCTGGAGTATGTTAGCGGGGCTTGGAGATACGCAGTATTTT. Translated, it gives CAWSMLAGLGDTQYF.

The CDR3 sequence: CASRAQPVGDTEAFF. DNA of the CDR3: TGTGCCAGCAGAGCCCAACCCGTGGGAGACACTGAAGCTTTCTTT. The chain carries TRBV6-4 and TRBJ1-1; D gene uncertain. The length of the CDR3 is 15 residues. Germline V gene lookup returns CDR1 MRHNA and CDR2 SNTAGT. V was trimmed by 6 bases and J by 3 bases, leaving 17 bases between them.

This clone was recorded many times. Different DNA sequences within this sample yield the same CDR3. This sequence joins TRBV11-2 and TRBJ1-2; D remains unclear. The CDR3 totals 13 residues. Trimming stripped 5 bases from V and 2 bases from J, with 9 bases between. The germline V gene has CDR1 SGHAT and CDR2 FQNNGV. For the CDR3, the DNA is TGTGCCAGCAGCCCGGACGGAAACTATGGCTACACCTTC. It encodes CASSPDGNYGYTF. The variable domain in full, with the rest retrieved from reference TRBV11-2 and TRBJ1-2, is EAGVAQSPRYKIIEKRQSVAFWCNPISGHATLYWYQQILGQGPKLLIQFQNNGVVDDSQLPKDRFSAERLKGVDSTLKIQPAKLEDSAVYLCASSPDGNYGYTFGSGTRLTVV.

The J gene is TRBJ1-2, the V gene TRBV6-1; D call uncertain. Per germline, CDR1 MNHNS and CDR2 SASEGT. The CDR3 is made up of 10 amino acids. V lost 10 bases and J lost 2, with 5 bases in between. The CDR3 here is CATENYGYTF. The CDR3, as DNA: TGTGCCACCGAAAACTATGGCTACACCTTC.

This chain links TRBV6-4 with TRBJ1-5, with D possibly being TRBD1 (5 bases). This CDR3 comprises 15 residues. The germline gives CDR1 MRHNA, CDR2 SNTAGT. Deletions cut 0 bases from V and 8 bases from J, with 14 bases between. This CDR3 is CASSDSPGSGEPQHF. The CDR3 region has the DNA TGTGCCAGCAGTGACTCCCCAGGGTCCGGGGAGCCCCAGCATTTT.

The chain employs TRBV7-8 and TRBJ2-7, with D maybe TRBD2 (6 bases). Germline V gives CDR1 SGHVS, CDR2 FQNEAQ. V lost 5 bases to trimming and J lost 0 bases, with 14 bases between them. The CDR3 totals 15 residues. The CDR3 nucleotides read TGTGCCAGCAGCCAACTAGCCGTAAGCTCCTACGAGCAGTACTTC. Translation: CASSQLAVSSYEQYF.